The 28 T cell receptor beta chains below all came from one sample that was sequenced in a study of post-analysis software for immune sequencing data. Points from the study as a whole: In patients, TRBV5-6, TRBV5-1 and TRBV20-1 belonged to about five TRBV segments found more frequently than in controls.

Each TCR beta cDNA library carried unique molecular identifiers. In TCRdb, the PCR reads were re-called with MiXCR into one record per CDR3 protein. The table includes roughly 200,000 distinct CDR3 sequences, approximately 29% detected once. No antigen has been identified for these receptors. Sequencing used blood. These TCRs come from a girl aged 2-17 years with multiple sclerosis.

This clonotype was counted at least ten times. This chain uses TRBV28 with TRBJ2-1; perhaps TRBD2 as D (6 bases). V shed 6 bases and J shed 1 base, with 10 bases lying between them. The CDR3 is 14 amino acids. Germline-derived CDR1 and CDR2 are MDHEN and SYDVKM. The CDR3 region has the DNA TGTGCCAGCAGCGCCGGAGGGTCCTACAATGAGCAGTTCTTC. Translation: CASSAGGSYNEQFF. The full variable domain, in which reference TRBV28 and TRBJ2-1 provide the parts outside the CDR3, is DVKVTQSSRYLVKRTGEKVFLECVQDMDHENMFWYRQDPGLGLRLIYFSYDVKMKEKGDIPEGYSVSREKKERFSLILESASTNQTSMYLCASSAGGSYNEQFFGPGTRLTVL.

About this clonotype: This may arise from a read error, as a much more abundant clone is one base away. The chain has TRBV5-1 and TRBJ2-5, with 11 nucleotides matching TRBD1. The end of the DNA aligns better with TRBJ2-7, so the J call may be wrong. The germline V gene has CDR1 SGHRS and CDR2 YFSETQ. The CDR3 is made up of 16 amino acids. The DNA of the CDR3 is TGCGCCAGCAGCTTGGCCTTGGGACAGGGGGACGACGAGCAGTACTTC. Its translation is CASSLALGQGDDEQYF.

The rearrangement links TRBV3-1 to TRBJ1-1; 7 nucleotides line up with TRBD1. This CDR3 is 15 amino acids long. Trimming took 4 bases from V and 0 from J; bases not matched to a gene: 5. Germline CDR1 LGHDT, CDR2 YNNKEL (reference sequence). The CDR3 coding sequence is TGTGCCAGCAGCCTCCGGGACAGAATGAACACTGAAGCTTTCTTT. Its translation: CASSLRDRMNTEAFF.

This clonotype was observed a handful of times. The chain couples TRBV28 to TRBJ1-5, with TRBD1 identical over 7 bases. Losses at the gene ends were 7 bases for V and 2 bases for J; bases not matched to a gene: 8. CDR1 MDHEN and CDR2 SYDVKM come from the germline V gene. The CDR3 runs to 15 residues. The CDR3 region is CASTPTGFGNQPQHF. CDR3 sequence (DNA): TGTGCCAGCACCCCGACAGGGTTTGGCAATCAGCCCCAGCATTTT.

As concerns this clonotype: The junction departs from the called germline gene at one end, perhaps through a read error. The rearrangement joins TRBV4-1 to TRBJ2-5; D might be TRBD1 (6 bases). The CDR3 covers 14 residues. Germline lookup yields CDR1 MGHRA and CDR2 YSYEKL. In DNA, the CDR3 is TGCGCCAGCCGCCAGGGGCTCGGAGGAGAGACCCAGTACTTC. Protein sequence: CASRQGLGGETQYF.

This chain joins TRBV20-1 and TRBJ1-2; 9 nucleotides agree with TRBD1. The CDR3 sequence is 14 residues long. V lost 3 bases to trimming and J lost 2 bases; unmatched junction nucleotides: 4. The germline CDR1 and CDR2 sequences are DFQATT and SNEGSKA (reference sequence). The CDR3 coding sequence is TGCAGTGCTAGCCGGGACAGGGTGAACTATGGCTACACCTTC. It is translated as CSASRDRVNYGYTF.

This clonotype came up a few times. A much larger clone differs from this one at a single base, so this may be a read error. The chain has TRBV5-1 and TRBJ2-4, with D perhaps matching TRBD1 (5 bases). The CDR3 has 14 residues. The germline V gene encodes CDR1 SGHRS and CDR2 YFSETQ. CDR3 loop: CASTSDTMKTIQYF. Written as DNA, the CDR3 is TGCGCCAGCACGTCGGACACCATGAAAACCATTCAGTACTTC.

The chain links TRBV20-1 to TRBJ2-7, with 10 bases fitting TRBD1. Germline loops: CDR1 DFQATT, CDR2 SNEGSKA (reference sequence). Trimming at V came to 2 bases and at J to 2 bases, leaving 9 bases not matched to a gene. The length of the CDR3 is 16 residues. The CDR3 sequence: CSARILGTGATYEQYF. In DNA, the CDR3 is TGCAGTGCTAGAATTTTGGGGACAGGGGCCACCTACGAGCAGTACTTC.

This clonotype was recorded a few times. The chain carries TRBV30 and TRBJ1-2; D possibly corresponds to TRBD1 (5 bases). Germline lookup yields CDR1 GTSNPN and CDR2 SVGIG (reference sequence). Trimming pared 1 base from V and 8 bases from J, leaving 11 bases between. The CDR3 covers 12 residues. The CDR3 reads CAWSAAGHGYTF. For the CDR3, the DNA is TGTGCCTGGAGTGCGGCAGGGCACGGCTACACCTTC.

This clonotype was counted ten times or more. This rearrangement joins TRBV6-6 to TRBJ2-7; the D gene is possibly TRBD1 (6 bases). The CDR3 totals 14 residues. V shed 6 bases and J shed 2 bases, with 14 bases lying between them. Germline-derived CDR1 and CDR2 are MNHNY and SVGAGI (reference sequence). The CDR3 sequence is CASSLVEGAYEQYF. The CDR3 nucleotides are TGTGCCAGCAGCTTAGTAGAGGGGGCCTACGAGCAGTACTTC.

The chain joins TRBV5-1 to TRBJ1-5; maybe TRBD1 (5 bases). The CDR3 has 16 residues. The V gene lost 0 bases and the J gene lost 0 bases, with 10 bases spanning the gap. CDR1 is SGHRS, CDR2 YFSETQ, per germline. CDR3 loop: CASSLAGGDSNQPQHF. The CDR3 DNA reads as TGCGCCAGCAGCTTGGCCGGGGGTGATAGCAATCAGCCCCAGCATTTT.

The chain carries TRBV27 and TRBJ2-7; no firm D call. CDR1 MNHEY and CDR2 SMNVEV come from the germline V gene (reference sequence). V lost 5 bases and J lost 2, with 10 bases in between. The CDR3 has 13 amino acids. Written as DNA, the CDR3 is TGTGCCAGCAGTCCGGACGGCACCTACGAGCAGTACTTC. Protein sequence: CASSPDGTYEQYF.

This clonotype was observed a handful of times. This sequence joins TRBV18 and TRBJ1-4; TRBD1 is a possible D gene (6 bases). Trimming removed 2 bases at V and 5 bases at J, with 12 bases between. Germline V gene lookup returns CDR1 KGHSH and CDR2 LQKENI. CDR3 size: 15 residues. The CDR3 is CASSPLDSENEKLFF. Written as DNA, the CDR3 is TGTGCCAGCTCACCATTGGACAGCGAGAATGAAAAACTGTTTTTT.

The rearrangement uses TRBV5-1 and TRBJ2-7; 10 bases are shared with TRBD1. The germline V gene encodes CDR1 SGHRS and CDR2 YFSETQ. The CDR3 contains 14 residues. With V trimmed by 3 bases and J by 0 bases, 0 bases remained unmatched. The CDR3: CASSWTGGSYEQYF. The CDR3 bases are TGCGCCAGCAGCTGGACAGGGGGCTCCTACGAGCAGTACTTC.

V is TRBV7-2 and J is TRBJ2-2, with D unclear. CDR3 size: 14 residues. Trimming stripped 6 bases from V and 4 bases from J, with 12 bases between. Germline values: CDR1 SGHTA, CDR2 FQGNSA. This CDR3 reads CASRVWAATGELFF. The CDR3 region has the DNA TGTGCCAGCAGAGTCTGGGCCGCCACCGGGGAGCTGTTTTTT.

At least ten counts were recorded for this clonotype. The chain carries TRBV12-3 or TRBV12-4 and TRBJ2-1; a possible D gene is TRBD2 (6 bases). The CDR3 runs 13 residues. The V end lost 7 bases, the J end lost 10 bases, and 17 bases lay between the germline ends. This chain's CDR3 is CASTAGLLLEQFF. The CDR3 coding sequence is TGTGCCAGCACCGCGGGACTCCTTTTGGAGCAGTTCTTC.

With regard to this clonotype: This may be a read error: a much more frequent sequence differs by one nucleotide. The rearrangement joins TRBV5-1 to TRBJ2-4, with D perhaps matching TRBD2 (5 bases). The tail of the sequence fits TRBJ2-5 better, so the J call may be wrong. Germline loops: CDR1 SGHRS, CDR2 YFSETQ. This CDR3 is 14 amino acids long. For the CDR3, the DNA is TGCACCAGCAGCTTTATCGAGGGTACGGAGACCCAGTACTTC. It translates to CTSSFIEGTETQYF.

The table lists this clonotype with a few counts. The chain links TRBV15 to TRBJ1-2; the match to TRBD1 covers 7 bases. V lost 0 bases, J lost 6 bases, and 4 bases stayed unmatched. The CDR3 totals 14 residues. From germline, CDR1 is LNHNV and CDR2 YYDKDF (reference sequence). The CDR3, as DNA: TGTGCCACCAGCAGAGAGGACAGGTCTCATGGCTACACCTTC. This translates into CATSREDRSHGYTF.

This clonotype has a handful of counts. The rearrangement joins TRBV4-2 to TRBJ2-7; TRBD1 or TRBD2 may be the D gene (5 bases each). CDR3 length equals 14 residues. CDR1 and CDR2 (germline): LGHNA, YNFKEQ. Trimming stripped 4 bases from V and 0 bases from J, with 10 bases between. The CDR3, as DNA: TGTGCCAGCAGCCTCGGGACCCGCTCCTACGAGCAGTACTTC. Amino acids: CASSLGTRSYEQYF.

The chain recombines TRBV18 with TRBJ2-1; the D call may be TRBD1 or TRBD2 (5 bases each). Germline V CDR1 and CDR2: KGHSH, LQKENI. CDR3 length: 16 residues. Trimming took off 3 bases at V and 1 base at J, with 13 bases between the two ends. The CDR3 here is CASSPPVGVSYNEQFF. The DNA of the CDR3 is TGTGCCAGCTCACCCCCCGTGGGGGTGTCCTACAATGAGCAGTTCTTC.

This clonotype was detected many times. The chain's CDR3 is CASSFGGVPTDTQYF. The CDR3 coding sequence is TGTGCCAGCAGCTTCGGGGGGGTCCCCACAGATACGCAGTATTTT. The V and J genes are TRBV5-5 and TRBJ2-3, with 8 bases that match TRBD2. The CDR3 has 15 amino acids. The V gene's germline CDR1 is SGHKS and CDR2 YYEKEE (reference sequence). The trim removed 2 bases at V and 2 bases at J, leaving 4 bases unmatched.

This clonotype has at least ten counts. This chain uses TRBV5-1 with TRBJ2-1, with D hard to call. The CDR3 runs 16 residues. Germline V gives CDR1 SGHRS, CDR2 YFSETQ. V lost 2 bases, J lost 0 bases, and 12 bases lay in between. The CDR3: CASSFLGQSSYNEQFF. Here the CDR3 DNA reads TGCGCCAGCAGCTTCTTAGGGCAAAGCTCCTACAATGAGCAGTTCTTC.

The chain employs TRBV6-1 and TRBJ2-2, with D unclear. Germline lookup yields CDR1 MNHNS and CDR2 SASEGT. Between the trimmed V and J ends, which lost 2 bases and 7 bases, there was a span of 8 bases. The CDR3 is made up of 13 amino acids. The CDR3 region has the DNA TGTGCCAGCAGTGAAATTGTTAGCGGGGAGCTGTTTTTT. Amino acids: CASSEIVSGELFF.

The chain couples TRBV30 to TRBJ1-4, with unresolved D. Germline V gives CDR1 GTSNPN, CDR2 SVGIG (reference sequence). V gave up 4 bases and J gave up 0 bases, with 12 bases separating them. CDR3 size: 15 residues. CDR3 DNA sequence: TGTGCCTGGAACCTGCCCAGTGCAACTAATGAAAAACTGTTTTTT. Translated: CAWNLPSATNEKLFF. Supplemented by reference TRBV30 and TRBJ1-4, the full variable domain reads SQTIHQWPATLVQPVGSPLSLECTVEGTSNPNLYWYRQAAGRGLQLLFYSVGIGQISSEVPQNLSASRPQDRQFILSSKKLLLSDSGFYLCAWNLPSATNEKLFFGSGTQLSVL.

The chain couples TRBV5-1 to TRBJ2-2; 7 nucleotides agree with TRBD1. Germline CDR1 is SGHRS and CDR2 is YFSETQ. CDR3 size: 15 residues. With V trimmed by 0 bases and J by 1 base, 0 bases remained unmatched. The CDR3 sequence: CASSLDRGNTGELFF. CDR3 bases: TGCGCCAGCAGCTTGGACAGGGGGAACACCGGGGAGCTGTTTTTT.

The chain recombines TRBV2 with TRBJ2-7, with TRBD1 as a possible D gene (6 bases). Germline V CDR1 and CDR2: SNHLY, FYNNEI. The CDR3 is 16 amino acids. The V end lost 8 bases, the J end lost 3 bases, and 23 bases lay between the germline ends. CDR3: CASLPPWGQGNYEQYF. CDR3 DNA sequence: TGTGCCAGCCTTCCGCCCTGGGGTCAGGGGAACTACGAGCAGTACTTC. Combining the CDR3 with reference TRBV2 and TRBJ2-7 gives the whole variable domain EPEVTQTPSHQVTQMGQEVILRCVPISNHLYFYWYRQILGQKVEFLVSFYNNEISEKSEIFDDQFSVERPDGSNFTLKIRSTKLEDSAMYFCASLPPWGQGNYEQYFGPGTRLTVT.

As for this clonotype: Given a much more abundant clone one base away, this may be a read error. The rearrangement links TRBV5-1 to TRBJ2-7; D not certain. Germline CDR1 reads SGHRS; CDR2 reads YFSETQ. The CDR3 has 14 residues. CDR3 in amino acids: CTSSPSGVLYEQYF. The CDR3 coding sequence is TGCACCAGCTCTCCTTCTGGGGTTCTTTACGAGCAGTACTTC.

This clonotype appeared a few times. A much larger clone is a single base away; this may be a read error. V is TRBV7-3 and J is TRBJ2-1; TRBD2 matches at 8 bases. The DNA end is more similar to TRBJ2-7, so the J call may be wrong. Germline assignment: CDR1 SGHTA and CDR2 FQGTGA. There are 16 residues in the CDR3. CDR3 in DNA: TGTGCCAGCAGCCCCCGAAGCGGGGGCCGATACAATGAGCAGTACTTC. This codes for CASSPRSGGRYNEQYF.